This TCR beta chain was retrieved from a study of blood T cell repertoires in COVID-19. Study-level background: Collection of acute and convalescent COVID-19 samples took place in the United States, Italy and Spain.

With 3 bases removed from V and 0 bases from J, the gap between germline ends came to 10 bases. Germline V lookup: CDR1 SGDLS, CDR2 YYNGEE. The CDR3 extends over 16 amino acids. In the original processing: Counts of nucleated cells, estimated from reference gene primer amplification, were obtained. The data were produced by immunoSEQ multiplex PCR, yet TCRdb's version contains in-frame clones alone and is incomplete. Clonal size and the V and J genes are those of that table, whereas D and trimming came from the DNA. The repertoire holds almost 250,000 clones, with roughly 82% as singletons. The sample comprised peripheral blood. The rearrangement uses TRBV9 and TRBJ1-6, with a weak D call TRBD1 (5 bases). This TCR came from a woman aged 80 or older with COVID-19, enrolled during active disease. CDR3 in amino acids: CASSGQGSSYNSPLHF. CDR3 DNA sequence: TGTGCCAGCAGCGGCCAGGGAAGCTCCTATAATTCACCCCTCCACTTT.